This paragraph reports one T cell receptor beta chain. Its antigen is not known. One end of the junction varies from germline; a read error may be responsible. The sample comes from a study of PD-1 blockade in mismatch repair-deficient tumors. Whole-study findings and limits: Rapid post-treatment expansion, then contraction, generally preceding radiologic response, marked tumor-resident clones.

Some clones are missing from TCRdb's copy, which holds only in-frame ones; the method was immunoSEQ multiplex PCR. The sample shows around 15,000 clones, around 82% of them seen only once. Every patient had mismatch repair deficiency by PCR or immunohistochemistry. TCR sequencing covered a few patients who responded to pembrolizumab. The sequence was collected from an adult with mismatch repair-deficient cancer. The starting material was PBMCs, obtained 4 weeks after starting pembrolizumab.

The CDR3 spells CASSLSRDYPIF. The DNA for the CDR3 is TGTGCCAGCAGCTTAAGCCGGGACTATCCGATCTTC. The chain uses TRBV7-2 and TRBJ2-1; TRBD2 aligns across 7 bases. The germline gives CDR1 SGHTA, CDR2 FQGNSA. The CDR3 has 12 amino acids.